Detailed here is one TCR beta chain. Its target is unknown. The CDR3 loop spans 15 amino acids. Germline-derived CDR1 and CDR2 are GTSNPN and SVGIG (reference sequence). V lost 1 base and J 2 bases, leaving 14 bases between the germline ends. The PCR ran on 60 Vbeta and 13 Jbeta primers. Clones were sequenced by immunoSEQ multiplex PCR, and TCRdb holds only the in-frame ones, with some missing. The table for this sample gives roughly 78,000 clones. The data belong to a study of cytomegalovirus exposure and HLA in healthy donors. The study, taken as a whole, reports: Per published accounts, TCR beta sequences correctly predicted the HLA-A and HLA-B alleles of most subjects.

The source is a boy aged 10-17 years in good health and CMV-seronegative. The chain is built from TRBV30 and TRBJ1-2; tentatively, D is TRBD1 (5 bases). Sequencing input: PBMCs. The CDR3 DNA sequence: TGTGCCTGGAGTGCGTACGTCAGGGCCAACTATGGCTACACCTTC. Translation gives CAWSAYVRANYGYTF.